This T cell receptor beta chain was captured by sequencing in a study of T cells in localized non-small cell lung cancer. As concerns this clone: Its antigen is unidentified.

Germline V lookup: CDR1 KGHSH, CDR2 LQKENI. V was pared by 3 bases and J by 4 bases, with 8 bases of the junction left unmatched. The CDR3 is 15 amino acids. TCRdb keeps only in-frame clones here, not all; method: immunoSEQ multiplex PCR. The sample contains about 21,000 clones, less than 85% of which appear only once. Study findings and constraints: Elevated blood T cell density was associated with longer overall survival.

The V and J genes are TRBV18 and TRBJ2-7; 8 bases agree with TRBD1. The source material was peripheral blood, sampled before any cancer treatment. The sequence was obtained from a man aged 35-69 years with stage I lung adenocarcinoma. The CDR3 reads CASSPSTGDTYEQYF. CDR3 nucleotides: TGTGCCAGCTCACCGTCGACAGGGGACACTTACGAGCAGTACTTC.